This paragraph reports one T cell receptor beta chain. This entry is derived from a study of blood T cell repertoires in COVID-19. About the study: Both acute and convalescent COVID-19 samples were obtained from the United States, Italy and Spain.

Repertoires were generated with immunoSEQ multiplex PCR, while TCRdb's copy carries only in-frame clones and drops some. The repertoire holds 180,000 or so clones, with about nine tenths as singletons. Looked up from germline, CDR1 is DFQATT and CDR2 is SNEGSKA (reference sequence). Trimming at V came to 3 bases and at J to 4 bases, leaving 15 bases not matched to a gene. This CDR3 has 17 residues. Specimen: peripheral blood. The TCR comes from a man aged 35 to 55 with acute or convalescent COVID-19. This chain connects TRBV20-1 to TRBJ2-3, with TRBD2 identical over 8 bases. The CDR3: CSASLIKRGKGADTQYF. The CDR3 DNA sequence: TGCAGTGCTAGTCTAATTAAGCGGGGGAAGGGGGCAGATACGCAGTATTTT.